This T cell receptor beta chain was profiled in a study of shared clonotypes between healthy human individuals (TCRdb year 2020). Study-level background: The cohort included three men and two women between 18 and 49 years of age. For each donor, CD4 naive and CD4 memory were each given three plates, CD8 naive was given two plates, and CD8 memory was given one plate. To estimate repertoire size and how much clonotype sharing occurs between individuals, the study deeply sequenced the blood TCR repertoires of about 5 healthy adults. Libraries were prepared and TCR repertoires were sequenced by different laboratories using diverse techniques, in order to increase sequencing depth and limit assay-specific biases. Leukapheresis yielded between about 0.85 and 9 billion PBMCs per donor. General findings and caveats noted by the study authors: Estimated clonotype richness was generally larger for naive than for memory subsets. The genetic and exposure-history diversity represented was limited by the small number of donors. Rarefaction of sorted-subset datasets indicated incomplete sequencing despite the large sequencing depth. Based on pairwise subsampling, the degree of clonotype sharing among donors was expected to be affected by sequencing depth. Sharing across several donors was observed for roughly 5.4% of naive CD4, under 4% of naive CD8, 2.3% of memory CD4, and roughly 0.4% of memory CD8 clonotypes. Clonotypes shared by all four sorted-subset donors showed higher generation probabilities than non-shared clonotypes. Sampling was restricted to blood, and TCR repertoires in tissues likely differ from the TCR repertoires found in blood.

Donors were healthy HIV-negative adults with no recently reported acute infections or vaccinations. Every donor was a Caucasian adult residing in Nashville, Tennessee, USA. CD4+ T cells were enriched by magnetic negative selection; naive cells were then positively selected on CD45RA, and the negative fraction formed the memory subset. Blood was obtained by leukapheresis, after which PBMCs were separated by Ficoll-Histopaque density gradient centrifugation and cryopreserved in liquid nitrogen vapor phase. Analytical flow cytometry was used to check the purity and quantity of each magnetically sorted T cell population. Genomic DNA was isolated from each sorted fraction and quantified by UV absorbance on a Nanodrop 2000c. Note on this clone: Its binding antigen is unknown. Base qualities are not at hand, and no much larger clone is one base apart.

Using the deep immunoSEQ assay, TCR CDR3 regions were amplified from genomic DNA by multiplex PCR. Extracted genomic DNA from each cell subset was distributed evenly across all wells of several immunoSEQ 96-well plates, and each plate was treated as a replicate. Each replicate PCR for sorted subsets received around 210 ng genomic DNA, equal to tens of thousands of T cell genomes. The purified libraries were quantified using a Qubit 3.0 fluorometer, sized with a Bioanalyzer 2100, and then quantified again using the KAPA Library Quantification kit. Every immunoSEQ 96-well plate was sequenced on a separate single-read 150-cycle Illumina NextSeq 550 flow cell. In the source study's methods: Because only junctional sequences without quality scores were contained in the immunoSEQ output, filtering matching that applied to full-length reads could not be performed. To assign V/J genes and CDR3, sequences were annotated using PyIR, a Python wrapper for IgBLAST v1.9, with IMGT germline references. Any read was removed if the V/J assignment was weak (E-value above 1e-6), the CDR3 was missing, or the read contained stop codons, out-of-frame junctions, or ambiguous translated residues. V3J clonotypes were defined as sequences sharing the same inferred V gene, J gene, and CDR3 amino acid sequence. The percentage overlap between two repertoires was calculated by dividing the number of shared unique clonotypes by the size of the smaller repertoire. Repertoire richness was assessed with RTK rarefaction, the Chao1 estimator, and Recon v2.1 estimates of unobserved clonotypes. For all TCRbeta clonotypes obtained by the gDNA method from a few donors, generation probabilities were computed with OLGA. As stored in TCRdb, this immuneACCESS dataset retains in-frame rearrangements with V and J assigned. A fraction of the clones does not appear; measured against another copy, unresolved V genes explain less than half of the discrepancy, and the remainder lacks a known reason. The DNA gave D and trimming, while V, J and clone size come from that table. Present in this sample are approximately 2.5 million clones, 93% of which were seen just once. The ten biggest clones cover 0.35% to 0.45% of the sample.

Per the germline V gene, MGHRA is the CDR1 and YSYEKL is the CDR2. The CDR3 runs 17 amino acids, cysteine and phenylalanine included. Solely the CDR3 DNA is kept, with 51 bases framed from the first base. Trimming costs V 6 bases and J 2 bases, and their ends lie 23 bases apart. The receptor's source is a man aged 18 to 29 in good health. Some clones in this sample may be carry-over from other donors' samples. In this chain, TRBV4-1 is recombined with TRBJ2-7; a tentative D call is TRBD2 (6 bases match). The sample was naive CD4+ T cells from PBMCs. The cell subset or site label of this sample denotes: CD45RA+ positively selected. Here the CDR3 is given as CASSQWELLATPYEQYF. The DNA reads TGCGCCAGCAGTCAGTGGGAGCTTCTAGCGACCCCCTACGAGCAGTACTTC.